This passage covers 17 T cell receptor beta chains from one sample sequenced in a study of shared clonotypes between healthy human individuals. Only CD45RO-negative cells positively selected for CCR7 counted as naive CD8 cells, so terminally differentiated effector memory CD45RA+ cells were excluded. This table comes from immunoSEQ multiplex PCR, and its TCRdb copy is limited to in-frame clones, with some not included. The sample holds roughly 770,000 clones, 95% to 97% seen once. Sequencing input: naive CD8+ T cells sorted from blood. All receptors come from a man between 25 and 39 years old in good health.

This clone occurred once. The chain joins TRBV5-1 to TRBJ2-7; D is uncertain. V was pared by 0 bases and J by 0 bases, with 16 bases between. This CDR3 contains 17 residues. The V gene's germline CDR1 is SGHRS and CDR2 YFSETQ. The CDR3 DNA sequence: TGCGCCAGCAGCTTGGAAGAAATACACCCGACCTCCTACGAGCAGTACTTC. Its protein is CASSLEEIHPTSYEQYF.

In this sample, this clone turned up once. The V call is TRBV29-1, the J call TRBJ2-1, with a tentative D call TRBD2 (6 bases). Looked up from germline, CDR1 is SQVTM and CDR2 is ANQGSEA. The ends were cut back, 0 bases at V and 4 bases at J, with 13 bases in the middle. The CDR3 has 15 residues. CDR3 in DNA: TGCAGCGTTGAAGATGCAAGACTAGATTACAATGAGCAGTTCTTC. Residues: CSVEDARLDYNEQFF.

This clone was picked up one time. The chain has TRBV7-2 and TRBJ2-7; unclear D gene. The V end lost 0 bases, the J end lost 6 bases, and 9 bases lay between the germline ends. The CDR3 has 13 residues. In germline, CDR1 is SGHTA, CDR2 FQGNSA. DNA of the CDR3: TGTGCCAGCAGCTTAGCAGGGCCCGGCGAGCAGTACTTC. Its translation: CASSLAGPGEQYF.

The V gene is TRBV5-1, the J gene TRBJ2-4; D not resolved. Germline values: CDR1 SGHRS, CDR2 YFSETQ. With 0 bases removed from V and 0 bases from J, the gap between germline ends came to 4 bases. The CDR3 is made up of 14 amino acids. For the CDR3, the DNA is TGCGCCAGCAGCTTGGCCGGAGCCAAAAACATTCAGTACTTC. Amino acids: CASSLAGAKNIQYF.

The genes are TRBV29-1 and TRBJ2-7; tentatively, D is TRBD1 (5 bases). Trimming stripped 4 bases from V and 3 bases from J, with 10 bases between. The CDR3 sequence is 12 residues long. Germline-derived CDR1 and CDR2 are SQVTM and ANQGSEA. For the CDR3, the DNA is TGCAGCGTTGTGACAGAGAGCTACGAGCAGTACTTC. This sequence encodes CSVVTESYEQYF.

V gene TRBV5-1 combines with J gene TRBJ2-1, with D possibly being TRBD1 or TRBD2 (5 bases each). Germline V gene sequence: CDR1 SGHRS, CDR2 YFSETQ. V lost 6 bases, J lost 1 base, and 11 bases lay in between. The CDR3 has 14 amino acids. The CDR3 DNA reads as TGCGCCAGCACAAGAGGGGAATCCTACAATGAGCAGTTCTTC. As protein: CASTRGESYNEQFF. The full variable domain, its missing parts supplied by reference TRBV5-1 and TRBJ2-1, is KAGVTQTPRYLIKTRGQQVTLSCSPISGHRSVSWYQQTPGQGLQFLFEYFSETQRNKGNFPGRFSGRQFSNSRSEMNVSTLELGDSALYLCASTRGESYNEQFFGPGTRLTVL.

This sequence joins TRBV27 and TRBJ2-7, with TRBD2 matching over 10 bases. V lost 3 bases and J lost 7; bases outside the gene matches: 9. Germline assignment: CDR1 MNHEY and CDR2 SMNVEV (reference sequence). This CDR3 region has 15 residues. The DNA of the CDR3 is TGTGCCAGCAGTTTTCAGCTAGCGGGAGTGGGGGAGCAGTACTTC. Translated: CASSFQLAGVGEQYF.

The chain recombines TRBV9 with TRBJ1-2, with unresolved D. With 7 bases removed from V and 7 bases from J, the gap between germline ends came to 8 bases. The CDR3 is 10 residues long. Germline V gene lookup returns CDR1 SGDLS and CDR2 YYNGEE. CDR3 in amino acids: CASYNSGYTF. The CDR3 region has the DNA TGTGCCAGCTACAATAGTGGCTACACCTTC.

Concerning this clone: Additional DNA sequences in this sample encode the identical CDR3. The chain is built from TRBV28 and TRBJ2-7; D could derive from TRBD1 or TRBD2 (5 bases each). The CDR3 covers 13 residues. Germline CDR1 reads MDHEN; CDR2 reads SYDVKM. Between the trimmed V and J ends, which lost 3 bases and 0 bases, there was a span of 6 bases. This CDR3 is CASSLRGSYEQYF. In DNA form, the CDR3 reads TGTGCCAGCAGTTTGAGGGGCTCCTACGAGCAGTACTTC.

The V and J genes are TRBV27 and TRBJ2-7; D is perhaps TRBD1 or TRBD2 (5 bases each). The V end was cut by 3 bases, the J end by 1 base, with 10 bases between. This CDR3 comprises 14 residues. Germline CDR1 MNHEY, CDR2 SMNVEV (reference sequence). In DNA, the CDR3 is TGTGCCAGCAGTTTGGGACCCTTTTCCTACGAGCAGTACTTC. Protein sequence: CASSLGPFSYEQYF.

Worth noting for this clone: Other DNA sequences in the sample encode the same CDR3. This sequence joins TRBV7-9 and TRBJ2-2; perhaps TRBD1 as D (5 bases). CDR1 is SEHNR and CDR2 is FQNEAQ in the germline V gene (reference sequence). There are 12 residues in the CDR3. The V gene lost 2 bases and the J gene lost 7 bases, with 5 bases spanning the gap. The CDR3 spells CASSLQGGELFF. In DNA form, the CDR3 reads TGTGCCAGCAGCTTACAGGGCGGGGAGCTGTTTTTT.

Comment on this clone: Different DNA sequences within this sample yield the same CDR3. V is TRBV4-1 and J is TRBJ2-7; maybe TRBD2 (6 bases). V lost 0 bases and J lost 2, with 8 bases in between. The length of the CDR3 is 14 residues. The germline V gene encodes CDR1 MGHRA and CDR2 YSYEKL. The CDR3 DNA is TGCGCCAGCAGCCAAGATGGGGGGACCTACGAGCAGTACTTC. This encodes CASSQDGGTYEQYF.

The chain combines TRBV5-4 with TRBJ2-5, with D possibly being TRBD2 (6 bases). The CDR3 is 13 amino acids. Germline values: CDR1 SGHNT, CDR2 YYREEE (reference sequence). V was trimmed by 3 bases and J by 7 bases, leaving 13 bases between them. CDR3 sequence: CASSSWRVGTQYF. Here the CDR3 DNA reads TGTGCCAGCAGCTCTTGGAGGGTAGGGACCCAGTACTTC.

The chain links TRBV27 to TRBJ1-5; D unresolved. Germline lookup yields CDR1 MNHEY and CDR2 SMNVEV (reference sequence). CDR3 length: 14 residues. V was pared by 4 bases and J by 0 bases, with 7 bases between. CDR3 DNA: TGTGCCAGCAGTTCAGATTATAGCAATCAGCCCCAGCATTTT. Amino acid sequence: CASSSDYSNQPQHF.

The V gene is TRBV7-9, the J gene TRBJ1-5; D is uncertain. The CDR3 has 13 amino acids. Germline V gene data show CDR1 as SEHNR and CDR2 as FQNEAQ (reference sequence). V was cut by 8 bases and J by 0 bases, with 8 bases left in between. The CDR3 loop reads CASPEHSNQPQHF. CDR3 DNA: TGTGCCAGCCCAGAGCATAGCAATCAGCCCCAGCATTTT.

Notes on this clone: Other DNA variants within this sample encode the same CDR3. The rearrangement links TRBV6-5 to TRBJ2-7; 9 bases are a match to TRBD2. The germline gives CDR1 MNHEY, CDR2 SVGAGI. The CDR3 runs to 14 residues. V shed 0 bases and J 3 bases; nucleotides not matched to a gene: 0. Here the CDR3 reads CASSYSTSGYEQYF. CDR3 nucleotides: TGTGCCAGCAGTTACTCGACTAGCGGCTACGAGCAGTACTTC.

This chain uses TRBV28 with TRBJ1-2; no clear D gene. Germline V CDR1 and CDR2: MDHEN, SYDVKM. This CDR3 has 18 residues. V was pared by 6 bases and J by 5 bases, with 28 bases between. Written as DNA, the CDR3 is TGTGCCAGCAGCTCCAGTAAATTCCCAGCCCTGGGCCCATATGGCTACACCTTC. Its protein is CASSSSKFPALGPYGYTF.